The 10 T cell receptor beta chains below all came from one sample that was sequenced in a study of regulatory T cells in long-lasting Graves disease. Combining iRepertoire HTBI primers with Arm-PCR of CDR3 regions, the authors built TCR beta libraries. TCRdb analysed the multiplex PCR reads with MiXCR anew, one entry per CDR3 protein. The sample shows under 450,000 distinct CDR3 sequences, around 20% of them seen only once. The time point here: persistent/refractory GD, antithyroid drugs over 5 years with positive TRAb. From RNA extracted from PBMCs, the TCR library was made. This specimen was peripheral blood mononuclear cells (PBMCs), taken when the disease was refractory, from a patient treated with antithyroid drugs. Every receptor here comes from a female donor with Graves disease.

The chain is built from TRBV2 and TRBJ2-1, with 12 bases fitting TRBD2. This CDR3 comprises 11 residues. Germline CDR1 reads SNHLY; CDR2 reads FYNNEI. V was clipped by 8 bases and J by 15 bases; unmatched bases: 5. The CDR3 sequence is CASDGTSGLFF. The CDR3 bases are TGTGCCAGCGACGGGACTAGCGGGCTGTTCTTC.

In this sample, this clonotype turned up a few times. This chain links TRBV11-2 with TRBJ2-2; D ambiguous. Germline-derived CDR1 and CDR2 are SGHAT and FQNNGV. Trimming left V 5 bases short and J 3 bases short, with 19 bases between. The CDR3 spans 17 residues. Here the CDR3 DNA reads TGTGCCAGCAGCGCCTCCGGACGCCAGACCTACACCGGGGAGCTGTTTTTT. It translates to CASSASGRQTYTGELFF.

This clonotype occurred a few times. The chain is built from TRBV3-1 and TRBJ1-2; no clear D gene. V lost 0 bases to trimming and J lost 3 bases, with 11 bases between them. The CDR3 extends over 15 amino acids. CDR1 and CDR2 (germline): LGHDT, YNNKEL (reference sequence). CDR3 region: CASSQETSRHYGYTF. The CDR3, as DNA: TGTGCCAGCAGCCAAGAAACTTCTCGGCACTATGGCTACACCTTC. The full variable domain, in which reference TRBV3-1 and TRBJ1-2 provide the parts outside the CDR3, is DTAVSQTPKYLVTQMGNDKSIKCEQNLGHDTMYWYKQDSKKFLKIMFSYNNKELIINETVPNRFSPKSPDKAHLNLHINSLELGDSAVYFCASSQETSRHYGYTFGSGTRLTVV.

The V and J genes are TRBV2 and TRBJ2-4; TRBD1 matches 7 bases. Germline lookup yields CDR1 SNHLY and CDR2 FYNNEI. Germline trimming cut 7 bases from V and 1 base from J; bases unmatched to any gene: 7. The CDR3 has 15 amino acids. Here the CDR3 reads CASTTGAGAKNIQYF. The CDR3 bases are TGTGCCAGCACAACAGGGGCCGGCGCCAAAAACATTCAGTACTTC.

This clonotype was counted only a few times. The gene calls are TRBV6-1 and TRBJ2-5; 12 bases match TRBD2. Trimming at V came to 6 bases and at J to 5 bases, leaving 4 bases not matched to a gene. This CDR3 has 14 amino acids. CDR1 is MNHNS, CDR2 SASEGT, per germline. The CDR3: CASRVLAGGETQYF. CDR3 nucleotides: TGTGCCAGCAGAGTACTAGCGGGAGGTGAGACCCAGTACTTC.

A few counts support this clonotype. A much more abundant neighbour one base away suggests this may be a read error. The conserved final phenylalanine or tryptophan is absent from the CDR3, which likely points to a read error. The chain joins TRBV28 to TRBJ1-1, with a weak D call TRBD1 (5 bases). Germline CDR1 is MDHEN and CDR2 is SYDVKM. The CDR3 sequence is 14 residues long. Trimming took 1 base from V and 4 from J, leaving 10 bases between them. CDR3 loop: CASSLSGRSTEAFL. In DNA, the CDR3 is TGTGCCAGCAGTTTATCAGGGCGTAGCACTGAAGCTTTCCTT.

This rearrangement joins TRBV5-4 to TRBJ2-5; D is uncertain. CDR1 is SGHNT and CDR2 is YYREEE in the germline V gene (reference sequence). Trimming removed 1 base at V and 8 bases at J, with 15 bases between. The CDR3 has 14 amino acids. CDR3 nucleotide sequence: TGTGCCAGCAGCTTGATCGGAAATATGTTTACCCAGTACTTC. Translation: CASSLIGNMFTQYF.

This sequence joins TRBV4-1 and TRBJ1-6, with D possibly being TRBD1 (5 bases). Germline V gene data show CDR1 as MGHRA and CDR2 as YSYEKL. The CDR3 is 14 amino acids. Trimming removed 0 bases at V and 8 bases at J, with 8 bases between. CDR3 sequence: CASSQDGGYSPLHF. For the CDR3, the DNA is TGCGCCAGCAGCCAAGACGGGGGATATTCACCCCTCCACTTT.

This clonotype was observed a few times. V is TRBV7-9 and J is TRBJ1-2; D not resolved. The CDR3 covers 15 residues. The V and J ends lost 0 bases and 4 bases respectively, with 12 bases between them. Germline CDR1 and CDR2: SEHNR and FQNEAQ (reference sequence). The DNA for the CDR3 is TGTGCCAGCAGCTTAGCGGTCCAGGCTCCCTATGGCTACACCTTC. Protein product: CASSLAVQAPYGYTF.

This chain joins TRBV15 and TRBJ2-3; D possibly corresponds to TRBD1 (6 bases). Germline V gene lookup returns CDR1 LNHNV and CDR2 YYDKDF (reference sequence). The V gene lost 5 bases and the J gene lost 2 bases, with 17 bases spanning the gap. This CDR3 has 16 residues. The CDR3 DNA is TGTGCCACCAGCGTACTGGGACATCCCGCCACAGATACGCAGTATTTT. Translation: CATSVLGHPATDTQYF.